One and the same sample provided the 11 T cell receptor beta chains below, sequenced in a study of blood T cell repertoires in COVID-19. Sequencing used immunoSEQ multiplex PCR; TCRdb keeps in-frame clones, though not all of them. The top ten clones hold 1.9% of a sample with over 200,000 clones, roughly 90% of them seen once. The sequenced sample consisted of peripheral blood. These receptors were taken from a man aged 40-50 years with active or convalescent COVID-19.

This sequence joins TRBV30 and TRBJ1-1; D remains ambiguous. This CDR3 is built from 12 residues. CDR1 is GTSNPN, CDR2 SVGIG, per germline (reference sequence). The ends were cut back, 3 bases at V and 1 base at J, with 6 bases in the middle. The CDR3 protein is CAWRYKNTEAFF. CDR3 DNA: TGTGCCTGGAGGTATAAGAACACTGAAGCTTTCTTT.

The CDR3 sequence is CASSAGTGYDGYTF. CDR3 nucleotide sequence: TGTGCCAGTAGCGCCGGGACAGGGTACGATGGCTACACCTTC. The chain is built from TRBV19 and TRBJ1-2, with 9 bases lining up with TRBD1. The length of the CDR3 is 14 residues. Germline CDR1 is LNHDA and CDR2 is SQIVND (reference sequence). J lost 6 bases, V lost 6 bases, and 8 bases had no gene match.

The rearrangement joins TRBV5-1 to TRBJ1-1; TRBD1 matches 7 bases. CDR3 size: 13 residues. Per the germline V gene, CDR1 is SGHRS and CDR2 is YFSETQ. V was clipped by 4 bases and J by 6 bases; unmatched bases: 6. CDR3 nucleotides: TGCGCCAGCAGCAACGCCCAGGGGGCTGAAGCTTTCTTT. Translation: CASSNAQGAEAFF.

This rearrangement joins TRBV11-3 to TRBJ1-1, with D possibly matching TRBD1 (6 bases). The V end lost 3 bases, the J end lost 4 bases, and 9 bases lay between the germline ends. CDR3 length: 13 amino acids. The germline V gene has CDR1 SGHNT and CDR2 YENEEA. This CDR3 is CASSFEGGTEAFF. The CDR3 DNA is TGTGCCAGCAGCTTCGAAGGGGGCACTGAAGCTTTCTTT.

The gene calls are TRBV5-6 and TRBJ2-7; a weak D match, TRBD1 (6 bases). This CDR3 has 16 residues. V was shortened by 0 bases and J by 2 bases, with 15 bases between the two germline ends. Germline CDR1 SGHDT, CDR2 YYEEEE. The CDR3 DNA reads TGTGCCAGCAGCTTGGTGGCAGGGGACGCTACCTACGAGCAGTACTTC. The encoded protein is CASSLVAGDATYEQYF.

This chain joins TRBV4-2 and TRBJ2-1, with D possibly being TRBD2 (6 bases). V was trimmed by 7 bases and J by 5 bases, leaving 15 bases between them. Germline V gene lookup returns CDR1 LGHNA and CDR2 YNFKEQ. The length of the CDR3 is 14 residues. DNA of the CDR3: TGTGCCAGCATGCCAGTGTCGGGGGACAATGAGCAGTTCTTC. The encoded protein is CASMPVSGDNEQFF.

This clone was counted between two and nine times. CDR3 protein: CASSDGRATYEQYF. Written as DNA, the CDR3 is TGTGCCAGCAGTGACGGCAGGGCTACCTACGAGCAGTACTTC. The chain uses TRBV6-1 and TRBJ2-7; perhaps TRBD1 as D (5 bases). Between the trimmed V and J ends, which lost 3 bases and 2 bases, there was a span of 11 bases. From germline, CDR1 is MNHNS and CDR2 SASEGT. The CDR3 is 14 amino acids.

The CDR3 nucleotides read TGTGCCAGCAGCTCCACGGGACTAGAGACAGATACGCAGTATTTT. Translated, it gives CASSSTGLETDTQYF. The genes are TRBV13 and TRBJ2-3, with 8 bases identical to TRBD2. Germline lookup yields CDR1 PRHDT and CDR2 FYEKMQ (reference sequence). Trimming removed 4 bases from V and 3 bases from J; junction bases left unmatched: 6. CDR3 length equals 15 residues.

V gene TRBV7-2 combines with J gene TRBJ2-5, with 7 positions matching TRBD2. The CDR3 sequence is 15 residues long. Germline loops: CDR1 SGHTA, CDR2 FQGNSA. The junction had 4 bases not matched to a gene; V was cut back by 1 base and J by 2 bases. The CDR3 DNA sequence: TGTGCCAGCAGCTTAGGGGGTAGCGGGCAAGAGACCCAGTACTTC. Protein product: CASSLGGSGQETQYF.

V is TRBV6-5 and J is TRBJ2-5, with 12 nucleotides matching TRBD2. The CDR3 spans 16 residues. V trimming: 2 bases; J trimming: 6 bases; junction bases outside the gene matches: 7. Germline V gives CDR1 MNHEY, CDR2 SVGAGI. The CDR3 sequence: CASSYRLAGVGKTQYF. The DNA for the CDR3 is TGTGCCAGCAGTTACCGACTAGCGGGGGTAGGGAAGACCCAGTACTTC.

The rearrangement uses TRBV19 and TRBJ1-1, with D unresolved. CDR1 is LNHDA and CDR2 is SQIVND in the germline V gene (reference sequence). V lost 6 bases and J lost 3, with 20 bases in between. This CDR3 region has 16 residues. CDR3 sequence (DNA): TGTGCCAGTAGACGTATTAGGAGCGGAGCGGACACTGAAGCTTTCTTT. It translates to CASRRIRSGADTEAFF.